Listed here are 25 T cell receptor beta chains from one sample, sequenced in a study of T-cell reconstitution after alpha-beta-depleted transplantation in children. Preparation of the TCRbeta library used unique molecular identifiers. TCRdb used MiXCR to reprocess the PCR reads, holding one entry per CDR3 protein. The sample has 400,000 to 500,000 distinct CDR3 sequences, around 9.9% seen once; the top ten hold approximately 5%. The specimen comprised PBMCs from the stem cell graft donor, sampled from the stem cell graft. These receptors all stem from a human donor who donated a stem cell graft to a child with acute myeloid leukemia.

The chain is built from TRBV15 and TRBJ2-3; 8 bases map to TRBD1. V dropped 0 bases and J dropped 4; count of bases not matched to a gene: 6. This CDR3 spans 16 amino acids. CDR1 and CDR2 (germline): LNHNV, YYDKDF (reference sequence). CDR3 region: CATSRDGSGGPDTQYF. The CDR3 bases are TGTGCCACCAGCAGAGATGGGTCAGGGGGCCCAGATACGCAGTATTTT.

This clonotype was detected only a few times. The chain combines TRBV21-1 with TRBJ2-7; the table assigns TRBD1, which was not confirmed against the DNA. TRBV21-1 counts as a pseudogene. The CDR3 extends over 19 amino acids. The CDR3 here is CASSNPGSSPTQFTYEQYF. The DNA of the CDR3 is TGTGCCAGCAGCAACCCCGGGAGTTCCCCCACCCAGTTCACCTACGAGCAGTACTTC.

This rearrangement joins TRBV4-2 to TRBJ1-6, with TRBD1 matching over 10 bases. J lost 8 bases, V lost 2 bases, and 3 bases had no gene match. CDR3 length equals 15 residues. The V gene's germline CDR1 is LGHNA and CDR2 YNFKEQ. The CDR3 reads CASSQTGTGDSPLHF. The CDR3 nucleotides read TGTGCCAGCAGCCAAACCGGGACAGGGGATTCACCCCTCCACTTT.

This clonotype occurred many times. This rearrangement joins TRBV25-1 to TRBJ2-1, with 7 bases matching TRBD1. Germline-derived CDR1 and CDR2 are MGHDK and SYGVNS. Trimming took 6 bases from V and 5 from J; bases not matched to a gene: 13. The CDR3 has 16 amino acids. This CDR3 is CASRGQGQSVHNEQFF. CDR3 bases: TGTGCCAGCAGGGGGCAGGGACAGAGCGTTCACAATGAGCAGTTCTTC. Supplemented by reference TRBV25-1 and TRBJ2-1, the full variable domain reads EADIYQTPRYLVIGTGKKITLECSQTMGHDKMYWYQQDPGMELHLIHYSYGVNSTEKGDLSSESTVSRIRTEHFPLTLESARPSHTSQYLCASRGQGQSVHNEQFFGPGTRLTVL.

The chain uses TRBV15 and TRBJ2-5; TRBD2 matches 8 bases. The germline gives CDR1 LNHNV, CDR2 YYDKDF (reference sequence). CDR3 length: 16 amino acids. V shed 0 bases and J 3 bases; nucleotides not matched to a gene: 6. In DNA form, the CDR3 reads TGTGCCACCAGCAGAGATCGAGGGACTAGTGAAGAGACCCAGTACTTC. This translates into CATSRDRGTSEETQYF.

The CDR3 loop is CSVEIPPGQGSYGYTF. The CDR3 DNA follows: TGCAGCGTTGAAATTCCGCCGGGACAGGGGTCCTATGGCTACACCTTC. The rearrangement joins TRBV29-1 to TRBJ1-2; 10 bases map to TRBD1. CDR3 length: 16 residues. V lost 2 bases and J lost 4; bases outside the gene matches: 10. Germline V lookup: CDR1 SQVTM, CDR2 ANQGSEA.

This clonotype was counted ten times or more. This rearrangement joins TRBV10-1 to TRBJ2-3; tentatively, D is TRBD1 (6 bases). V was trimmed by 10 bases and J by 0 bases, leaving 11 bases between them. The germline CDR1 and CDR2 sequences are WNHNN and SYGVQD (reference sequence). The CDR3 extends over 13 amino acids. The CDR3 DNA is TGCGCCACACAGGGATCCAGCACAGATACGCAGTATTTT. Translation gives CATQGSSTDTQYF.

The chain has TRBV20-1 and TRBJ1-6; 7 bases are shared with TRBD1. V trimming: 6 bases; J trimming: 7 bases; junction bases outside the gene matches: 15. CDR3 length equals 16 residues. The germline CDR1 and CDR2 sequences are DFQATT and SNEGSKA (reference sequence). In DNA form, the CDR3 reads TGCAGTGCAAGGGGATCTCGGGACAGTGTGAATTCACCCCTCCACTTT. Translating it yields CSARGSRDSVNSPLHF.

This clonotype occurred many times. The gene calls are TRBV12-3 or TRBV12-4 and TRBJ2-5; 9 positions match TRBD1. J was trimmed by 9 bases and V by 8 bases; bases with no gene match: 10. The CDR3 spans 13 residues. CDR3 bases: TGTGCCAGCGGCGAACAGGGGGCGAGCGCCCAGTACTTC. This codes for CASGEQGASAQYF.

This clonotype was observed a handful of times. Germline is not matched at one junction end, which may reflect a read error. V usage is TRBV7-8 and J usage is TRBJ2-1; D not certain. The CDR3 runs to 12 residues. CDR1 is SGHVS, CDR2 FQNEAQ, per germline. The CDR3 spells CASSSTAPEEFF. As DNA, the CDR3 is TGTGCCAGCAGCTCAACAGCACCTGAGGAGTTCTTC.

The genes are TRBV20-1 and TRBJ2-3; 9 bases match TRBD1. Trimming took 2 bases from V and 3 from J; bases not matched to a gene: 9. The V gene's germline CDR1 is DFQATT and CDR2 SNEGSKA (reference sequence). CDR3 length equals 16 residues. The CDR3 loop is CSARPGGQGPTDTQYF. CDR3 in DNA: TGCAGTGCTAGACCCGGGGGACAGGGTCCAACAGATACGCAGTATTTT.

This clonotype showed up many times. In DNA, the CDR3 is TGTGCCAGCAGTCTAGGACAGCACAATGAGCAGTTCTTC. This codes for CASSLGQHNEQFF. The chain couples TRBV12-3 or TRBV12-4 to TRBJ2-1; a weak D match, TRBD1 (6 bases). Between the trimmed V and J ends, which lost 5 bases and 5 bases, there was a span of 10 bases. This CDR3 contains 13 residues.

This clonotype was detected a few times. This chain links TRBV20-1 with TRBJ2-7; perhaps TRBD2 as D (6 bases). Looked up from germline, CDR1 is DFQATT and CDR2 is SNEGSKA (reference sequence). V lost 1 base and J lost 0, with 10 bases in between. The CDR3 covers 14 residues. The CDR3 DNA reads as TGCAGTGCTAGAGGAGACGGGAGCTCCTACGAGCAGTACTTC. This sequence encodes CSARGDGSSYEQYF.

This clonotype was found a few times. V and J are TRBV5-1 and TRBJ2-2; D remains ambiguous. Germline values: CDR1 SGHRS, CDR2 YFSETQ. This CDR3 has 15 amino acids. Trimming stripped 4 bases from V and 0 bases from J, with 10 bases between. The CDR3 DNA reads as TGCGCCAGCAGCCAATACAGACCGAACACCGGGGAGCTGTTTTTT. Encoded protein: CASSQYRPNTGELFF.

This clonotype came up a few times. The chain carries TRBV12-3 or TRBV12-4 and TRBJ1-3; no clear D. The CDR3 runs to 14 residues. Trimming pared 4 bases from V and 0 bases from J, leaving 7 bases between. For the CDR3, the DNA is TGTGCCAGCAGTTCTGGGATCTCTGGAAACACCATATATTTT. This encodes CASSSGISGNTIYF.

This clonotype was recorded a few times. The genes are TRBV20-1 and TRBJ1-2; 8 bases map to TRBD1. The germline CDR1 and CDR2 sequences are DFQATT and SNEGSKA (reference sequence). The CDR3 has 16 amino acids. After removal of 1 base from V and 5 bases from J, the junction contained 12 bases not matched to a gene. The CDR3 loop reads CSARALPDRGLYGYTF. The CDR3 region has the DNA TGCAGTGCTAGAGCCCTCCCCGACAGGGGACTTTATGGCTACACCTTC.

V usage is TRBV7-2 and J usage is TRBJ1-2, with TRBD1 as a possible D gene (5 bases). The CDR3 runs 14 residues. V gave up 4 bases and J gave up 5 bases, with 14 bases separating them. The germline V gene encodes CDR1 SGHTA and CDR2 FQGNSA. The CDR3 loop reads CASSSDPGPYGYTF. Here the CDR3 DNA reads TGTGCCAGCAGCTCGGACCCGGGGCCATATGGCTACACCTTC.

This sequence joins TRBV7-2 and TRBJ2-5; 12 bases are a match to TRBD2. The V segment lost 0 bases and the J segment 4 bases; nucleotides outside the gene matches: 0. From germline, CDR1 is SGHTA and CDR2 FQGNSA. CDR3 length equals 15 residues. Here the CDR3 DNA reads TGTGCCAGCAGCTTAGCGACTAGCGGGAGAGAGACCCAGTACTTC. Encoded protein: CASSLATSGRETQYF.

V usage is TRBV18 and J usage is TRBJ1-2; D call uncertain. V gave up 1 base and J gave up 0 bases, with 18 bases separating them. The V gene's germline CDR1 is KGHSH and CDR2 LQKENI. The CDR3 extends over 18 amino acids. CDR3 nucleotide sequence: TGTGCCAGCTCACCACGGGTGGTGAGGGAAGCATCTAACTATGGCTACACCTTC. Translated, it gives CASSPRVVREASNYGYTF.

This clonotype was seen more than once but under ten times. V usage is TRBV7-2 and J usage is TRBJ2-7; no reliable D call. Germline V CDR1 and CDR2: SGHTA, FQGNSA. CDR3 size: 11 residues. V was shortened by 3 bases and J by 5 bases, with 5 bases between the two germline ends. The CDR3: CASSFEDEQYF. CDR3 sequence (DNA): TGTGCCAGCAGCTTCGAGGACGAGCAGTACTTC.

This clonotype was seen repeatedly, ten times or more. This rearrangement joins TRBV4-2 to TRBJ2-1; no reliable D call. Germline CDR1 and CDR2: LGHNA and YNFKEQ. V was shortened by 0 bases and J by 2 bases, with 5 bases between the two germline ends. The CDR3 consists of 14 residues. For the CDR3, the DNA is TGTGCCAGCAGCCAAGACGAGGCCTACAATGAGCAGTTCTTC. This encodes CASSQDEAYNEQFF.

This clonotype was recorded many times. The chain links TRBV20-1 to TRBJ2-3; no clear D gene. The CDR3 extends over 11 amino acids. Germline CDR1 reads DFQATT; CDR2 reads SNEGSKA (reference sequence). Trimming pared 2 bases from V and 0 bases from J, leaving 0 bases between. The CDR3 spells CSARSTDTQYF. The CDR3 nucleotides are TGCAGTGCTAGAAGCACAGATACGCAGTATTTT.

There are a few counts of this clonotype. V is TRBV7-2 and J is TRBJ2-7; D may match TRBD1 or TRBD2 (5 bases each). This CDR3 has 15 residues. Germline V lookup: CDR1 SGHTA, CDR2 FQGNSA. The ends were cut back, 1 base at V and 2 bases at J, with 12 bases in the middle. CDR3 sequence reads: CASSLVVQGPYEQYF. The CDR3 DNA is TGTGCCAGCAGCTTAGTTGTTCAGGGACCCTACGAGCAGTACTTC.

This clonotype was recorded a few times. This chain uses TRBV29-1 with TRBJ1-2; 7 nucleotides line up with TRBD1. The germline CDR1 and CDR2 sequences are SQVTM and ANQGSEA. This CDR3 region has 14 residues. Trimming cost V 6 bases and J 0 bases; bases outside gene matches: 7. CDR3 sequence: CSVTDRATNYGYTF. In DNA form, the CDR3 reads TGCAGCGTCACCGACAGGGCCACTAACTATGGCTACACCTTC.

The genes are TRBV24-1 and TRBJ2-2, with TRBD2 matching over 7 bases. The germline V gene encodes CDR1 KGHDR and CDR2 SFDVKD. The V gene end was trimmed by 3 bases and the J gene end by 5 bases; junction bases not matched to a gene: 11. The CDR3 consists of 17 residues. CDR3 sequence: CATSDPLGAGETGELFF. The CDR3 DNA follows: TGTGCCACCAGTGATCCCCTGGGCGCGGGAGAGACCGGGGAGCTGTTTTTT.